The source of this T cell receptor (beta chain) is a study of human T cells and chemical hapten exposure. Time point defined: patch test 3, about 24 weeks after DPC sensitization. The treatment is: therapeutic diphenylcyclopropenone sensitization with weekly scalp DPC. A few counts support this clonotype. From the RACE reads, TCRdb called clonotypes with MiXCR, one entry per CDR3 protein. The sample comprises roughly 90,000 distinct CDR3 sequences, roughly 10% of which are singletons, and 1.1% rests with the top ten. CDR3 length: 14 residues. Per the germline V gene, CDR1 is DFQATT and CDR2 is SNEGSKA (reference sequence). Losses at the gene ends were 3 bases for V and 5 bases for J; bases not matched to a gene: 8.

The receptor was derived from a woman aged 25-40 years with alopecia areata. Some clones in this sample may be carry-over from other donors' samples. The chain has TRBV20-1 and TRBJ2-7; TRBD2 agrees at 9 bases. The sequencing used whole blood, collected in connection with sensitization to the hapten diphenylcyclopropenone (DPC). In DNA, the CDR3 is TGCAGTGCTAGCGGAGCGGGAGGAAGCAACGAGCAGTACTTC. Translation gives CSASGAGGSNEQYF.